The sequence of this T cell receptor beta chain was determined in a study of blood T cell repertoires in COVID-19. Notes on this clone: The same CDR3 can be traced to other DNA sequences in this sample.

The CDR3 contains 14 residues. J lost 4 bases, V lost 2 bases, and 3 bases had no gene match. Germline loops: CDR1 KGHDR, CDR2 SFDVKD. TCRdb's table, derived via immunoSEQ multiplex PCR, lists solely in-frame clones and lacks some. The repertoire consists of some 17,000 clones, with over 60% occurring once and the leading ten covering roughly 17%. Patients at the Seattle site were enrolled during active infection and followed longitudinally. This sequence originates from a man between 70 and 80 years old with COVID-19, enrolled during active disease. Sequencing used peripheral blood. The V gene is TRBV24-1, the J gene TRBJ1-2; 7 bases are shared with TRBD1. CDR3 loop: CATSDSRGAYGYTF. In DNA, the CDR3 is TGTGCCACCAGTGATTCCAGGGGGGCCTATGGCTACACCTTC.